The TCR beta chain described here comes from a study of T cell responses to AZD1222 COVID-19 vaccine. The CDR3 has 14 amino acids. V dropped 1 base and J dropped 6 bases, with 12 bases sitting between them. From germline, CDR1 is SGHAT and CDR2 FQNNGV. Findings and caveats of the study: Distributed over spike, vaccine-associated CD4 TCRs predominated at 160-218 and 743-854.

Of note for this clone: The antigen remains undetermined.

TCRdb keeps only in-frame clones here, not all; method: immunoSEQ multiplex PCR. The repertoire holds 150,000 to 200,000 clones, about nine tenths seen once, with approximately 1.7% in the top ten. This TCR came from an adult who received the AZD1222 COVID-19 vaccine. Specimen: peripheral blood, collected 28 days after the second AZD1222 dose. The chain uses TRBV11-2 and TRBJ2-5; D possibly corresponds to TRBD1 (5 bases). In DNA form, the CDR3 reads TGTGCCAGCAGCTTAGTAGCAGGGCGGCAGACCCAGTACTTC. Translation: CASSLVAGRQTQYF.